This TCR beta chain was identified during a study of T cell responses to AZD1222 COVID-19 vaccine. The CDR3 has 16 amino acids. V gave up 1 base and J gave up 5 bases; unmatched junction bases: 8. Germline CDR1 reads SGHVS; CDR2 reads FNYEAQ. Using immunoSEQ multiplex PCR, the repertoire was profiled, and TCRdb retains in-frame clones only, with some absent. The data show around 170,000 clones, with roughly 88% seen just once and 0.99% held by the top ten. Regarding this clone: Its target is unknown.

Overall study results and limits: Among those given AZD1222, only five or six were seropositive at baseline. Unmutated variant regions are reportedly targeted by nearly half of spike-specific TCRs. Clonal diversity may have been underestimated, and the donors were mostly white British, with more females than males. It was only after the peak T cell response that any repertoires were sampled.

This chain connects TRBV7-6 to TRBJ2-5, with 9 nucleotides matching TRBD2. This receptor was taken from an adult in good health. The specimen comprised peripheral blood, sampled on day 0 of AZD1222 vaccination. Here the CDR3 reads CASSLGGGGARETQYF. CDR3 in DNA: TGTGCCAGCAGCTTAGGAGGCGGGGGGGCAAGGGAGACCCAGTACTTC.